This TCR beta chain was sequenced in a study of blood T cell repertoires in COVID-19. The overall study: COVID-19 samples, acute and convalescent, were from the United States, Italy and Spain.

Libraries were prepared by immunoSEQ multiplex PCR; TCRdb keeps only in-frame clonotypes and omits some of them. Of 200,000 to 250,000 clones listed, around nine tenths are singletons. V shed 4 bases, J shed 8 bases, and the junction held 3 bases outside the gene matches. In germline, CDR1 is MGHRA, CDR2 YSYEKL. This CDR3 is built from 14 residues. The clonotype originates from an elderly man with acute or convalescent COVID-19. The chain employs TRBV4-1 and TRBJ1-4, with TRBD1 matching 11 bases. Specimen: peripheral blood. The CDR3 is CASSPDRGLEKLFF. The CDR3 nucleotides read TGCGCCAGCAGCCCGGACAGGGGGCTAGAAAAACTGTTTTTT.